This T cell receptor (beta chain) appears in the sequencing data of a study of metastatic and nonmetastatic thyroid tumors. Study in general: The comparison covered peripheral blood and tumor or nodule tissue in malignant and benign thyroid patients.

Authors' analysis steps: Researchers built a distant-metastasis classifier for papillary thyroid cancer that drew on CDR3 differences across clinicopathological groups. TCRdb re-clonotyped the PCR reads via MiXCR. TCRdb, not the authors, supplied the V and J calls. The repertoire holds some 20,000 clones, with 23% as singletons. The V end lost 6 bases, the J end lost 1 base, and 15 bases lay between the germline ends. The CDR3 sequence is 15 residues long. The study's findings and limits: According to reports, the diversity of TCR beta was significantly higher in malignant thyroid tumors than in benign nodules, and this held in both blood and tumor samples.

Ahead of thyroid surgery, no patient had received treatment of any kind. Many counts were recorded for this clone. Its antigen is unidentified. The genes are TRBV12-3 or TRBV12-4 and TRBJ1-1, with D possibly being TRBD1 (5 bases). The source material was blood. This sequence originates from a male donor with papillary thyroid cancer or a benign thyroid nodule (not recorded which). Some clones in this sample may be carry-over from other donors' samples. The CDR3, as DNA: TGTGCCAGCAGCCTGAAGGCTGGACAGAACACTGAAGCTTTCTTT. Translating gives CASSLKAGQNTEAFF.